This TCR beta chain was sequenced for a study of identical twins. V lost 2 bases and J lost 2, with 13 bases in between. The CDR3 is 15 amino acids. Unique molecular identifiers were present on cDNA, and template switching added a universal primer site. MiXCR was run by TCRdb on the 5' RACE reads, yielding one entry per CDR3 protein. In the table there are fewer than 650,000 distinct CDR3 sequences, 7.5% to 10% of which are singletons. This clonotype has ten or more counts. The sample also formed part of further work on yellow fever vaccine responses in identical twins. As that report states: Twins' vaccine T cell responses were reported to seem partly convergent and partly personalized.

The chain employs TRBV12-3 or TRBV12-4 and TRBJ2-7; D may correspond to TRBD1 or TRBD2 (7 bases each). This TCR derives from a woman in her late teens or twenties in good health. The sample was PBMCs. This CDR3 is CASSLPQGGTYEQYF. DNA of the CDR3: TGTGCCAGCAGTTTACCGCAGGGGGGGACCTACGAGCAGTACTTC.